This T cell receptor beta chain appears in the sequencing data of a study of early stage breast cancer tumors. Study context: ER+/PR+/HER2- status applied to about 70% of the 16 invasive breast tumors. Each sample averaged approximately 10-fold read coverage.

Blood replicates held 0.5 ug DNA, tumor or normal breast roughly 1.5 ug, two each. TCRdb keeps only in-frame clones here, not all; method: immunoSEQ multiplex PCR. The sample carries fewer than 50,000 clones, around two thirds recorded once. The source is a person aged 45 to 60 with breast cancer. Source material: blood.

The CDR3 spells CASSPGLAGVGELFF. Written as DNA, the CDR3 is TGTGCCAGCAGCCCGGGACTAGCGGGAGTCGGGGAGCTGTTTTTT. This chain connects TRBV7-3 to TRBJ2-2; TRBD2 aligns across 14 bases. The V gene end was trimmed by 5 bases and the J gene end by 7 bases; junction bases not matched to a gene: 3. Per germline, CDR1 SGHTA and CDR2 FQGTGA. The CDR3 is made up of 15 amino acids.